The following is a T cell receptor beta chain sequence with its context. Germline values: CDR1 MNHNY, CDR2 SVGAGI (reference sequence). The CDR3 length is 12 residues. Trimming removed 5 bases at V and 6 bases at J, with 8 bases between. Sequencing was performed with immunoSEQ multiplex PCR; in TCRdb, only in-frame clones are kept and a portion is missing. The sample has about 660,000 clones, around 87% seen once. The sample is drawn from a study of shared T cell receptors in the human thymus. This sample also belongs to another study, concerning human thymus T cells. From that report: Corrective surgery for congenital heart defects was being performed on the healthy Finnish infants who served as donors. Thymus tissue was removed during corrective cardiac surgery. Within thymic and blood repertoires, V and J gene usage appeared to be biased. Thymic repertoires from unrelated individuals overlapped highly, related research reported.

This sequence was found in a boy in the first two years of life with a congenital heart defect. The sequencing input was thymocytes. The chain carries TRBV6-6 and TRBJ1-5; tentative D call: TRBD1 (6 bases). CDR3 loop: CASSPQGQPQHF. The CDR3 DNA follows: TGTGCCAGCAGTCCACAGGGTCAGCCCCAGCATTTT.